The 20 T cell receptor beta chains below all came from one sample that was sequenced in a study of regulatory T cells in long-lasting Graves disease. The time point was: persistent/refractory GD, antithyroid drugs over 5 years with positive TRAb. With RNA extracted from PBMCs as input, the TCR library was made. Construction of TCR beta libraries relied on iRepertoire HTBI primers and on Arm-PCR targeting CDR3 regions. TCRdb independently ran MiXCR on the multiplex PCR reads; one entry per CDR3 protein. The table has 650,000 to 850,000 distinct CDR3 sequences, 30% seen once. The sample consisted of peripheral blood mononuclear cells (PBMCs), taken when the disease was refractory, from a patient treated with antithyroid drugs. These receptors all come from a female donor with Graves disease.

V gene TRBV20-1 combines with J gene TRBJ1-2; a possible D gene is TRBD1 (6 bases). With 4 bases removed from V and 0 bases from J, the gap between germline ends came to 12 bases. This CDR3 has 14 amino acids. CDR1 and CDR2 from the germline V gene are DFQATT and SNEGSKA (reference sequence). The CDR3 DNA sequence: TGCAGTGCTAAGCCGGGGGCCACTAACTATGGCTACACCTTC. Translation gives CSAKPGATNYGYTF.

This clonotype was seen once. The conserved phenylalanine or tryptophan is not found at the CDR3 terminus, so this likely reflects a read error. This rearrangement joins TRBV18 to TRBJ1-1; D call uncertain. Germline V gene data show CDR1 as KGHSH and CDR2 as LQKENI. Trimming removed 4 bases at V and 0 bases at J, with 15 bases between. The CDR3 has 16 amino acids. The CDR3 nucleotides are TGTGCCAGCTCACAATCGAGCGTGACCTTGAACACTGAAGCTTTCCTT. Its protein is CASSQSSVTLNTEAFL.

The rearrangement joins TRBV5-4 to TRBJ2-1; D unclear. CDR3 length equals 15 residues. CDR1 is SGHNT and CDR2 is YYREEE in the germline V gene (reference sequence). V lost 4 bases and J lost 0, with 11 bases in between. CDR3 nucleotides: TGTGCCAGCAGCAAGACCCAAAGCTCCTACAATGAGCAGTTCTTC. It codes for CASSKTQSSYNEQFF.

V usage is TRBV20-1 and J usage is TRBJ1-2; D remains ambiguous. The germline gives CDR1 DFQATT, CDR2 SNEGSKA (reference sequence). This CDR3 region has 15 residues. The V gene lost 0 bases and the J gene lost 0 bases, with 11 bases spanning the gap. CDR3 DNA sequence: TGCAGTGCTAGAGATCGGAGGTCTGCTAACTATGGCTACACCTTC. This codes for CSARDRRSANYGYTF.

This clonotype was seen many times. J is TRBJ1-1 and V is TRBV7-9; no clear D. The V end was cut by 3 bases, the J end by 4 bases, with 6 bases between. The CDR3 sequence is 12 residues long. Looked up from germline, CDR1 is SEHNR and CDR2 is FQNEAQ (reference sequence). The CDR3 here is CASSFGVTEAFF. DNA of the CDR3: TGTGCCAGCAGCTTCGGTGTCACTGAAGCTTTCTTT.

This chain connects TRBV6-5 to TRBJ2-2; a weak D match, TRBD1 (6 bases). Trimming stripped 7 bases from V and 0 bases from J, with 18 bases between. Germline lookup yields CDR1 MNHEY and CDR2 SVGAGI. The CDR3 runs to 17 residues. The CDR3 bases are TGTGCCAGCACTTATGACTCTGGGGGCGCGAACACCGGGGAGCTGTTTTTT. Encoded protein: CASTYDSGGANTGELFF.

The V call is TRBV20-1, the J call TRBJ2-7, with TRBD2 identical over 8 bases. Losses at the gene ends were 4 bases for V and 6 bases for J; bases not matched to a gene: 11. Germline CDR1 and CDR2: DFQATT and SNEGSKA (reference sequence). The CDR3 sequence is 14 residues long. The CDR3 loop reads CSAIVPGGPGEQYF. The CDR3 DNA reads TGCAGTGCTATAGTGCCGGGAGGGCCCGGCGAGCAGTACTTC.

The chain links TRBV20-1 to TRBJ1-2; tentative D call: TRBD1 (6 bases). In germline, CDR1 is DFQATT, CDR2 SNEGSKA (reference sequence). The CDR3 loop spans 13 amino acids. V dropped 3 bases and J dropped 8 bases, with 16 bases sitting between them. For the CDR3, the DNA is TGCAGTGCTAGTATCCAGGGGAGGGCAGGCTACACCTTC. Residues: CSASIQGRAGYTF.

In its sample, this clonotype was seen many times. The chain combines TRBV11-2 with TRBJ2-7, with 9 positions matching TRBD1. With 5 bases clipped from V and 2 bases from J, the junction kept 4 bases outside the gene matches. The CDR3 length is 14 residues. The germline V gene has CDR1 SGHAT and CDR2 FQNNGV. The CDR3 DNA is TGTGCCAGCAGCCCCGGGACAGGGACCTACGAGCAGTACTTC. Translation gives CASSPGTGTYEQYF.

This clonotype was detected once. The CDR3, as DNA: TGTGCCAGCAGTTACATCAGGGATAATTCACCCCTCCACTTT. This codes for CASSYIRDNSPLHF. The rearrangement joins TRBV6-9 to TRBJ1-6, with D maybe TRBD1 (5 bases). V dropped 3 bases and J dropped 5 bases, with 8 bases sitting between them. The CDR3 runs 14 residues. Looked up from germline, CDR1 is MNHGY and CDR2 is SVAAGI.

The chain uses TRBV28 and TRBJ1-4; D is perhaps TRBD1 (5 bases). The V end lost 7 bases, the J end lost 7 bases, and 13 bases lay between the germline ends. CDR3 length: 13 amino acids. Germline CDR1 and CDR2: MDHEN and SYDVKM. The CDR3 loop reads CASTGGGGEKLFF. For the CDR3, the DNA is TGTGCCAGCACGGGGGGGGGGGGTGAAAAACTGTTTTTT. Variable domain in full (rest from reference TRBV28 and TRBJ1-4): DVKVTQSSRYLVKRTGEKVFLECVQDMDHENMFWYRQDPGLGLRLIYFSYDVKMKEKGDIPEGYSVSREKKERFSLILESASTNQTSMYLCASTGGGGEKLFFGSGTQLSVL.

This clonotype was found many times. The chain is built from TRBV20-1 and TRBJ1-4; unclear D gene. The CDR3 extends over 14 amino acids. V lost 3 bases and J 4 bases, leaving 12 bases between the germline ends. From germline, CDR1 is DFQATT and CDR2 SNEGSKA (reference sequence). The CDR3, as DNA: TGCAGTGCTAGTCTCGGGTTGAATAATGAAAAACTGTTTTTT. Its translation: CSASLGLNNEKLFF.

This clonotype was observed many times. Relative to the germline gene, one junction end is altered; a read error may explain this. The chain employs TRBV12-3 or TRBV12-4 and TRBJ1-4; D remains unclear. The CDR3 has 13 amino acids. For the CDR3, the DNA is TGTGCCAGCAGCTTAGAGGGTGGTGAAAAACTGTTTTTT. This translates into CASSLEGGEKLFF.

This chain links TRBV6-4 with TRBJ2-5, with 14 bases identical to TRBD2. CDR1 is MRHNA, CDR2 SNTAGT, per germline. V shed 2 bases, J shed 5 bases, and the junction held 4 bases outside the gene matches. The CDR3 is 16 residues long. The CDR3 protein is CASSDIGLAGGETQYF. The CDR3 DNA reads as TGTGCCAGCAGTGACATAGGACTAGCGGGAGGCGAGACCCAGTACTTC.

This clonotype was observed many times. The chain employs TRBV2 and TRBJ1-6; D possibly corresponds to TRBD1 (5 bases). The V end was cut by 6 bases, the J end by 10 bases, with 25 bases between. Germline assignment: CDR1 SNHLY and CDR2 FYNNEI. The CDR3 is 17 amino acids. The CDR3 loop reads CASSRPHTGSGTSPLHF. The CDR3 coding sequence is TGTGCCAGCAGCCGCCCCCACACGGGATCAGGGACGTCACCCCTCCACTTT. Using reference TRBV2 and TRBJ1-6 for the parts outside the CDR3, the full variable domain is EPEVTQTPSHQVTQMGQEVILRCVPISNHLYFYWYRQILGQKVEFLVSFYNNEISEKSEIFDDQFSVERPDGSNFTLKIRSTKLEDSAMYFCASSRPHTGSGTSPLHFGNGTRLTVT.

This clonotype showed up just a few times. Mismatch with germline at one junction end may stem from a read error. The chain carries TRBV29-1 and TRBJ2-4; no definite D call. Per the germline V gene, CDR1 is SQVTM and CDR2 is ANQGSEA. This CDR3 is 12 amino acids long. In DNA form, the CDR3 reads TGCAGCGTTAAAGACACCCTCGACCTTCAGTACTTC. Translated: CSVKDTLDLQYF.

The chain is built from TRBV18 and TRBJ2-7, with 8 bases aligning to TRBD2. The J segment lost 2 bases and the V segment lost 3 bases, leaving 6 bases of the junction unmatched. This CDR3 is built from 15 residues. Germline CDR1 is KGHSH and CDR2 is LQKENI. The CDR3 DNA is TGTGCCAGCTCACCTGCCGGGGGGGACACCTACGAGCAGTACTTC. Its protein product is CASSPAGGDTYEQYF.

The J gene is TRBJ1-5, the V gene TRBV6-1; D call uncertain. V gave up 6 bases and J gave up 0 bases, with 9 bases separating them. CDR1 MNHNS and CDR2 SASEGT come from the germline V gene. The CDR3 spans 14 residues. Here the CDR3 reads CASRAAYSNQPQHF. The CDR3 DNA follows: TGTGCCAGCAGAGCAGCTTATAGCAATCAGCCCCAGCATTTT.

This clonotype was seen more than once but under ten times. The chain is built from TRBV15 and TRBJ1-4, with D unclear. Trimming removed 5 bases from V and 8 bases from J, with 15 bases in between. The CDR3 is 14 residues long. The germline V gene encodes CDR1 LNHNV and CDR2 YYDKDF (reference sequence). The CDR3 here is CATSRTRRGEKLFF. The CDR3 nucleotides are TGTGCCACCAGCCGGACGAGGAGAGGGGAAAAACTGTTTTTT.

There are many counts of this clonotype. This chain uses TRBV12-3 or TRBV12-4 with TRBJ2-7; TRBD2 matches at 11 bases. Trimming took 6 bases from V and 1 from J; bases not matched to a gene: 5. This CDR3 contains 15 residues. This chain's CDR3 is CASRKTSGSSYEQYF. The CDR3 DNA is TGTGCCAGCAGGAAAACTAGCGGGAGTTCCTACGAGCAGTACTTC.